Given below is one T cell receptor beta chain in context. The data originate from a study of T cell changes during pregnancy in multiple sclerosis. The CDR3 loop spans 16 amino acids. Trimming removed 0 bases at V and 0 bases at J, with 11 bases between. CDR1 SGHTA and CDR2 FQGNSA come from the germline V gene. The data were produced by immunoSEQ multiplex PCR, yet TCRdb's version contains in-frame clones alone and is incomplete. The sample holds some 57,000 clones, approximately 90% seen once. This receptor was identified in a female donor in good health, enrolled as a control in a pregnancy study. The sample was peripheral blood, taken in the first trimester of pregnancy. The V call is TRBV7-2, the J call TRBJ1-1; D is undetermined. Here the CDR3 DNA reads TGTGCCAGCAGCTTAGCAGGTGGAGGGATGAACACTGAAGCTTTCTTT. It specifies CASSLAGGGMNTEAFF.